Shown below are 14 T cell receptor beta chains from a single sample sequenced in a study of glioma-infiltrating T cells. TCR alpha and beta CDR3 regions were amplified from RNA using iRepertoire nested multiplex PCR. TCRdb redid the calling of the multiplex PCR reads with MiXCR, one entry per CDR3 protein. This sample yields around 140,000 distinct CDR3 sequences, of which 39% are seen a single time; around 18% belongs to the top ten. The source material was glioma tissue, nonneoplastic brain tissue, or PBMCs (not recorded which). The receptors derive from a human donor with low-grade glioma or glioblastoma, undergoing nonglioma brain surgery, or in good health (not recorded which).

The chain recombines TRBV19 with TRBJ2-1; D is possibly TRBD2 (6 bases). There are 14 residues in the CDR3. V shed 3 bases and J shed 7 bases, with 13 bases lying between them. Germline values: CDR1 LNHDA, CDR2 SQIVND (reference sequence). CDR3 bases: TGTGCCAGTAGTATCCTAGCGCGAGAAAATGAGCAGTTCTTC. Residues: CASSILARENEQFF.

In regard to this clonotype: Relative to the germline gene, one junction end is altered; a read error may explain this. V is TRBV28 and J is TRBJ2-5; D gene uncertain. CDR1 and CDR2 (germline): MDHEN, SYDVKM. This CDR3 has 15 residues. In DNA form, the CDR3 reads TGTGCCAGCAGTCTCCCCGGGTTCAACCAAGGGACCCAGTACTTC. Translated: CASSLPGFNQGTQYF.

The chain employs TRBV20-1 and TRBJ2-7; D is tentatively TRBD1 or TRBD2 (5 bases each). This CDR3 is 17 amino acids long. V lost 0 bases to trimming and J lost 0 bases, with 18 bases between them. Germline CDR1 DFQATT, CDR2 SNEGSKA (reference sequence). The CDR3: CSARDLGAGTDSYEQYF. CDR3 coding DNA: TGCAGTGCTAGAGATCTAGGGGCCGGGACGGACTCCTACGAGCAGTACTTC.

The sample holds many counts of this clonotype. V is TRBV28 and J is TRBJ2-1; tentatively, D is TRBD1 (6 bases). CDR3 length: 15 residues. Germline CDR1 reads MDHEN; CDR2 reads SYDVKM. The V end was cut by 5 bases, the J end by 0 bases, with 11 bases between. CDR3 nucleotides: TGTGCCAGCAGTCTTGGACAGAGCTCCTACAATGAGCAGTTCTTC. Its translation: CASSLGQSSYNEQFF.

This rearrangement joins TRBV7-2 to TRBJ2-1; D is unclear. This CDR3 spans 13 amino acids. Germline loops: CDR1 SGHTA, CDR2 FQGNSA. The ends were cut back, 3 bases at V and 8 bases at J, with 11 bases in the middle. The CDR3 region is CASSFFPFDEQFF. The CDR3 region has the DNA TGTGCCAGCAGCTTTTTCCCCTTCGATGAGCAGTTCTTC. The whole variable domain, remainder taken from reference TRBV7-2 and TRBJ2-1, is GAGVSQSPSNKVTEKGKDVELRCDPISGHTALYWYRQSLGQGLEFLIYFQGNSAPDKSGLPSDRFSAERTGGSVSTLTIQRTQQEDSAVYLCASSFFPFDEQFFGPGTRLTVL.

The chain is built from TRBV6-1 and TRBJ1-1; D is unresolved. Germline CDR1 and CDR2: MNHNS and SASEGT. CDR3 length: 15 residues. With 8 bases removed from V and 6 bases from J, the gap between germline ends came to 22 bases. CDR3 amino acids: CASSPSDTRGPEAFF. CDR3 DNA sequence: TGTGCCAGCTCACCTTCAGACACCCGTGGCCCTGAAGCTTTCTTT.

This clonotype was observed at least ten times. V gene TRBV7-2 combines with J gene TRBJ2-3; 7 bases line up with TRBD2. Germline CDR1 SGHTA, CDR2 FQGNSA. The CDR3 is 15 amino acids. The V and J ends lost 4 bases and 4 bases, in that order; junction bases with no gene match: 8. The CDR3 nucleotides read TGTGCCAGCAGCTCGGGGGGTAACGGCGCAGATACGCAGTATTTT. Amino acids: CASSSGGNGADTQYF.

This clonotype was seen more than once but under ten times. This chain joins TRBV28 and TRBJ2-3, with no clear D. The V gene lost 6 bases and the J gene lost 2 bases, with 12 bases spanning the gap. Germline V gene sequence: CDR1 MDHEN, CDR2 SYDVKM. The CDR3 is made up of 14 amino acids. The chain's CDR3 is CASSHPLDTDTQYF. The CDR3 nucleotides are TGTGCCAGCAGCCATCCCCTGGACACAGATACGCAGTATTTT. Drawing the rest from reference TRBV28 and TRBJ2-3, the complete variable domain is DVKVTQSSRYLVKRTGEKVFLECVQDMDHENMFWYRQDPGLGLRLIYFSYDVKMKEKGDIPEGYSVSREKKERFSLILESASTNQTSMYLCASSHPLDTDTQYFGPGTRLTVL.

Notes on this clonotype: This is likely a read error, given that the CDR3 carries no conserved phenylalanine or tryptophan at its end. This chain's CDR3 is CASSQQGSYNSPLHS. The CDR3 nucleotides read TGTGCCAGCAGCCAACAGGGGTCATATAATTCACCCCTCCACTCT. The chain couples TRBV7-2 to TRBJ1-6; TRBD1 aligns across 7 bases. Germline trimming cut 5 bases from V and 4 bases from J; bases unmatched to any gene: 5. The CDR3 covers 15 residues. Germline lookup yields CDR1 SGHTA and CDR2 FQGNSA.

A few counts support this clonotype. The CDR3 DNA sequence: TGTGCCAGCAGCTTAGGCGGGGTAAACAATGAGCAGTTCTTC. Its protein product is CASSLGGVNNEQFF. The chain recombines TRBV7-8 with TRBJ2-1; D might be TRBD2 (6 bases). Germline V gene sequence: CDR1 SGHVS, CDR2 FQNEAQ. V dropped 1 base and J dropped 5 bases, with 9 bases sitting between them. This CDR3 region has 14 residues.

There are a few counts of this clonotype. J is TRBJ2-5 and V is TRBV6-1; 8 bases map to TRBD1. CDR3 length equals 11 residues. Per the germline V gene, CDR1 is MNHNS and CDR2 is SASEGT. After removal of 0 bases from V and 13 bases from J, the junction contained 1 base not matched to a gene. The CDR3: CASSEAGQGYF. CDR3 bases: TGTGCCAGCAGTGAAGCAGGACAGGGGTACTTC.

The chain couples TRBV29-1 to TRBJ2-3; 8 bases align to TRBD2. Per the germline V gene, CDR1 is SQVTM and CDR2 is ANQGSEA. CDR3 length equals 14 residues. V lost 7 bases, J lost 2 bases, and 8 bases stayed unmatched. The CDR3 here is CSASSGSFTDTQYF. The CDR3 nucleotides read TGCAGCGCCTCTAGCGGGTCGTTCACAGATACGCAGTATTTT.

This clonotype was picked up many times. The chain joins TRBV6-2 or TRBV6-3 to TRBJ2-3; 8 nucleotides line up with TRBD2. J gave up 8 bases and V 0 bases, and 7 bases lay outside the gene matches. Germline-derived CDR1 and CDR2 are MNHEY and SVGEGT. The CDR3 loop spans 15 amino acids. CDR3: CASSYSSGKGVTQYF. CDR3 coding DNA: TGTGCCAGCAGTTACTCTAGCGGGAAAGGAGTTACGCAGTATTTT.

The CDR3 spells CASSPRQLLTEAFF. CDR3 sequence (DNA): TGTGCCAGCAGTCCTCGACAGCTATTAACTGAAGCTTTCTTT. The rearrangement uses TRBV2 and TRBJ1-1; D might be TRBD1 (5 bases). Per germline, CDR1 SNHLY and CDR2 FYNNEI. This CDR3 has 14 amino acids. V was shortened by 5 bases and J by 5 bases, with 15 bases between the two germline ends.